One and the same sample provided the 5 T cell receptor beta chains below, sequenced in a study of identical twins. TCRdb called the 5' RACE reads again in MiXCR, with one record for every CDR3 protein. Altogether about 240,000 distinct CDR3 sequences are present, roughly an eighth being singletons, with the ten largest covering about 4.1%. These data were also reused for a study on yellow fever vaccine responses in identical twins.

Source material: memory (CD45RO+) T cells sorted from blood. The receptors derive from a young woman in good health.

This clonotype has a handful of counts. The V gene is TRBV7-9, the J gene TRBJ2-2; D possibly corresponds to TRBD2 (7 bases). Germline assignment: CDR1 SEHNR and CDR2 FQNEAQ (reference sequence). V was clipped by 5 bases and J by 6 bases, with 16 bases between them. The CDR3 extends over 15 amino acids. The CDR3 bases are TGTGCCAGCAGCACGGACGGGGGGCCATCCGGGGAGCTGTTTTTT. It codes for CASSTDGGPSGELFF.

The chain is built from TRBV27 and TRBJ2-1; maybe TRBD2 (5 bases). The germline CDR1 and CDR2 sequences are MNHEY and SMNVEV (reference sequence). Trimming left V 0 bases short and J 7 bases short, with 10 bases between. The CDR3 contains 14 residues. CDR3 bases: TGTGCCAGCAGTTTATCGGCTACTAGGAATGAGCAGTTCTTC. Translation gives CASSLSATRNEQFF.

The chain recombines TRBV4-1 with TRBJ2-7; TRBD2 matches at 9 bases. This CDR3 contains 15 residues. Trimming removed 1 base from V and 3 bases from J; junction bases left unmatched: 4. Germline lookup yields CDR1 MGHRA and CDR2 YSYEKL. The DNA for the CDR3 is TGCGCCAGCAGCCAAGTAGGCGGGGGGGGCTACGAGCAGTACTTC. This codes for CASSQVGGGGYEQYF.

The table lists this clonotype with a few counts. This chain's CDR3 is CASSLRAAGELFF. The CDR3 nucleotides are TGTGCCAGCAGTTTAAGGGCGGCCGGGGAGCTGTTTTTT. This rearrangement joins TRBV12-3 or TRBV12-4 to TRBJ2-2; D not resolved. The V gene lost 2 bases and the J gene lost 6 bases, with 7 bases spanning the gap. The CDR3 is made up of 13 amino acids.

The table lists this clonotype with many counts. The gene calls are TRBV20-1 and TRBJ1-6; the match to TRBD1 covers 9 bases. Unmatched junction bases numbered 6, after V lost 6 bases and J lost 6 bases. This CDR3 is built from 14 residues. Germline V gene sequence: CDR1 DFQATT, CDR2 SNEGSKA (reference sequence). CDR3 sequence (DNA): TGCAGTGCCTCGACGGGACAGGGTAATTCACCCCTCCACTTT. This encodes CSASTGQGNSPLHF.